The T cell receptor beta chain under discussion was sequenced for a study of blood T cell repertoires in COVID-19. At the level of the study: The United States, Italy and Spain supplied acute and convalescent COVID-19 samples. In each case, the material was cDNA or gDNA derived from T cells, B-cell-depleted T cells, or PBMCs.

How the authors handled the data: Reference gene primer amplification gave estimated nucleated cell counts. Profiling relied on immunoSEQ multiplex PCR, and the TCRdb table lists in-frame clones only, not all of them. The V and J calls and clone size come from that table; D and trimming were worked out from the DNA. Here the sample spans nearly 80,000 clones, 65% to 85% being singletons. This clone was counted between two and nine times. Between the trimmed V and J ends, which lost 6 bases and 5 bases, there was a span of 16 bases. The germline CDR1 and CDR2 sequences are MNHEY and SVGEGT. The CDR3 runs to 14 residues.

This receptor was identified in a man aged 60 to 75 with active or convalescent COVID-19. V usage is TRBV6-2 or TRBV6-3 and J usage is TRBJ1-1, with D unclear. Sequencing was performed on peripheral blood. CDR3: CASSPVGVRTEAFF. CDR3 nucleotides: TGTGCCAGCAGCCCGGTCGGGGTCAGGACTGAAGCTTTCTTT.